This is a list of T cell receptor beta chains from one sample in a study of blood T cells in healthy people across ages. One entry per CDR3 protein, called by TCRdb with MiXCR from the 5' RACE reads. The profile shows approximately 580,000 distinct CDR3 sequences, more than 20% of them singletons. The same data also went into a second study, on T cells of mothers and their children.

Sample: blood. The receptors derive from a boy younger than 18 in good health. Each CDR3 is given with its conserved first and last residue. Each record gives: V gene, D gene, clone size, J gene, CDR3 protein, CDR3 DNA. The D gene is left open where the match is weak. Clone size is not always given. Where it is, it says once, few, many or a class for expanded clones.

v_gene: TRBV2
d_gene: .
abundance: .
j_gene: TRBJ1-5
CDR3aa: CASNPGQGQPQHF
CDR3nt: TGTGCCAGCAACCCCGGGCAGGGCCAGCCCCAGCATTTT

v_gene: TRBV9
d_gene: .
abundance: few
j_gene: TRBJ1-2
CDR3aa: CASSVRPRAGGYTF
CDR3nt: TGTGCCAGCAGCGTACGACCCCGGGCGGGGGGCTACACCTTC

v_gene: TRBV7-9
d_gene: .
abundance: .
j_gene: TRBJ2-5
CDR3aa: CASSLRLQETQYF
CDR3nt: TGTGCCAGCAGCTTACGACTCCAAGAGACCCAGTACTTC

v_gene: TRBV4-1
d_gene: .
abundance: .
j_gene: TRBJ2-1
CDR3aa: CASSQDLVTYNEQFF
CDR3nt: TGCGCCAGCAGCCAAGATTTAGTCACATACAATGAGCAGTTCTTC

v_gene: TRBV5-1
d_gene: TRBD1
abundance: few
j_gene: TRBJ2-1
CDR3aa: CASSGKGQGPNEQFF
CDR3nt: TGCGCCAGCAGCGGGAAGGGACAGGGCCCGAATGAGCAGTTCTTC

v_gene: TRBV10-3
d_gene: .
abundance: few
j_gene: TRBJ1-3
CDR3aa: CAISGGSGAGNTIYF
CDR3nt: TGTGCCATCAGTGGAGGGTCAGGTGCCGGAAACACCATATATTTT

v_gene: TRBV4-3
d_gene: .
abundance: .
j_gene: TRBJ2-7
CDR3aa: CASSQEYGLNYEQYF
CDR3nt: TGCGCCAGCAGCCAAGAGTACGGATTAAACTACGAGCAGTACTTC

v_gene: TRBV11-2
d_gene: .
abundance: few
j_gene: TRBJ2-2
CDR3aa: CASSPTGYTGELFF
CDR3nt: TGTGCCAGCAGCCCTACAGGGTATACCGGGGAGCTGTTTTTT

v_gene: TRBV7-2
d_gene: TRBD2
abundance: .
j_gene: TRBJ2-1
CDR3aa: CASSSLTSRPYNEQFF
CDR3nt: TGTGCCAGCAGCTCTTTGACTAGCCGCCCCTACAATGAGCAGTTCTTC

v_gene: TRBV7-2
d_gene: .
abundance: .
j_gene: TRBJ2-1
CDR3aa: CASSPINEQFF
CDR3nt: TGTGCCAGCAGCCCGATCAATGAGCAGTTCTTC

v_gene: TRBV7-9
d_gene: TRBD1
abundance: few
j_gene: TRBJ2-7
CDR3aa: CASSRGQDYEQYF
CDR3nt: TGTGCCAGCAGCAGAGGACAGGATTACGAGCAGTACTTC

v_gene: TRBV20-1
d_gene: TRBD2
abundance: .
j_gene: TRBJ2-3
CDR3aa: CSARGTSGTGDTQYF
CDR3nt: TGCAGTGCCAGAGGGACTAGCGGGACGGGCGATACGCAGTATTTT

v_gene: TRBV29-1
d_gene: TRBD2
abundance: few
j_gene: TRBJ2-7
CDR3aa: CSVEEAGLAGGYYEQYF
CDR3nt: TGCAGCGTTGAAGAAGCCGGACTAGCGGGAGGGTACTACGAGCAGTACTTC

v_gene: TRBV12-3/TRBV12-4
d_gene: TRBD2
abundance: .
j_gene: TRBJ2-2
CDR3aa: CASSPGGLRELFF
CDR3nt: TGTGCCAGCAGTCCCGGGGGGTTAAGGGAGCTGTTTTTT

v_gene: TRBV28
d_gene: TRBD2
abundance: few
j_gene: TRBJ2-2
CDR3aa: CASSFSGTSGIVGELFF
CDR3nt: TGTGCCAGCAGTTTTTCTGGGACTAGCGGGATTGTCGGGGAGCTGTTTTTT

v_gene: TRBV12-3/TRBV12-4
d_gene: TRBD2
abundance: .
j_gene: TRBJ2-1
CDR3aa: CASGRELSEQFF
CDR3nt: TGTGCCAGCGGGAGGGAACTGAGTGAGCAGTTCTTC

v_gene: TRBV5-6
d_gene: .
abundance: .
j_gene: TRBJ1-1
CDR3aa: CASSATVKTEAFF
CDR3nt: TGTGCCAGCAGCGCTACGGTAAAAACTGAAGCTTTCTTT

v_gene: TRBV2
d_gene: TRBD2
abundance: .
j_gene: TRBJ2-1
CDR3aa: CASKGLAVINEQFF
CDR3nt: TGTGCCAGCAAAGGACTAGCGGTCATCAATGAGCAGTTCTTC

v_gene: TRBV12-3/TRBV12-4
d_gene: TRBD1
abundance: .
j_gene: TRBJ1-5
CDR3aa: CASSRTGRNQPQHF
CDR3nt: TGTGCCAGCAGTCGGACAGGACGGAATCAGCCCCAGCATTTT

v_gene: TRBV12-3/TRBV12-4
d_gene: .
abundance: .
j_gene: TRBJ1-2
CDR3aa: CASSLTAAYGYTF
CDR3nt: TGTGCCAGCAGTTTAACGGCAGCTTATGGCTACACCTTC

v_gene: TRBV4-3
d_gene: .
abundance: .
j_gene: TRBJ2-6
CDR3aa: CASSQGLFGANVLTF
CDR3nt: TGCGCCAGCAGCCAAGGTCTATTCGGGGCCAACGTCCTGACTTTC

v_gene: TRBV20-1
d_gene: .
abundance: few
j_gene: TRBJ2-1
CDR3aa: CSARDPAGLSSYNEQFF
CDR3nt: TGCAGTGCTAGAGATCCGGCAGGGCTAAGCTCCTACAATGAGCAGTTCTTC

v_gene: TRBV4-3
d_gene: TRBD1
abundance: few
j_gene: TRBJ1-2
CDR3aa: CASSQRDRAQGYTF
CDR3nt: TGCGCCAGCAGCCAAAGGGACAGGGCTCAAGGCTACACCTTC

v_gene: TRBV28
d_gene: TRBD2
abundance: .
j_gene: TRBJ2-1
CDR3aa: CASSPRLAGHEQFF
CDR3nt: TGTGCCAGCAGTCCTCGACTAGCGGGACACGAGCAGTTCTTC

v_gene: TRBV4-3
d_gene: .
abundance: .
j_gene: TRBJ1-2
CDR3aa: CANSQRWRGTSGDGYTF
CDR3nt: TGCGCCAACAGCCAAAGGTGGAGGGGGACTAGCGGGGATGGCTACACCTTC

v_gene: TRBV27
d_gene: .
abundance: .
j_gene: TRBJ1-1
CDR3aa: CASSPRGRSTEAFF
CDR3nt: TGCGCCAGCAGTCCCAGGGGTAGGAGCACTGAAGCTTTCTTT

v_gene: TRBV10-3
d_gene: .
abundance: few
j_gene: TRBJ2-7
CDR3aa: CAIGGPSYEQYF
CDR3nt: TGTGCCATCGGGGGGCCGTCCTACGAGCAGTACTTC

v_gene: TRBV4-1
d_gene: .
abundance: few
j_gene: TRBJ1-1
CDR3aa: CASSQDVLGARGAFF
CDR3nt: TGCGCCAGCAGCCAAGATGTTCTAGGGGCGAGGGGAGCTTTCTTT

v_gene: TRBV9
d_gene: .
abundance: .
j_gene: TRBJ2-5
CDR3aa: CASSGSGTHETQYF
CDR3nt: TGTGCCAGCAGCGGATCCGGGACTCATGAGACCCAGTACTTC

v_gene: TRBV28
d_gene: .
abundance: few
j_gene: TRBJ2-7
CDR3aa: CASIRGGEQYF
CDR3nt: TGTGCCAGCATTAGGGGTGGCGAGCAGTACTTC

v_gene: TRBV11-1
d_gene: .
abundance: .
j_gene: TRBJ2-5
CDR3aa: CASSPLQGGAKTQYF
CDR3nt: TGTGCCAGCAGCCCTCTCCAGGGGGGCGCAAAGACCCAGTACTTC

v_gene: TRBV27
d_gene: .
abundance: .
j_gene: TRBJ2-5
CDR3aa: CANTTSGFWYF
CDR3nt: TGTGCCAACACAACCTCAGGGTTCTGGTACTTC

v_gene: TRBV7-9
d_gene: .
abundance: .
j_gene: TRBJ1-1
CDR3aa: CASSSGLRGTEAFF
CDR3nt: TGTGCCAGTAGCTCAGGGTTACGGGGGACTGAAGCTTTCTTT

v_gene: TRBV6-1
d_gene: TRBD2
abundance: .
j_gene: TRBJ2-2
CDR3aa: CASSVSGGSATGEPFF
CDR3nt: TGTGCCAGCAGTGTTAGCGGGGGGTCCGCGACCGGGGAGCCGTTTTTT

v_gene: TRBV5-1
d_gene: .
abundance: few
j_gene: TRBJ2-5
CDR3aa: CASSLDYSQETQYF
CDR3nt: TGCGCCAGCAGCTTGGATTACAGCCAAGAGACCCAGTACTTC

v_gene: TRBV12-3/TRBV12-4
d_gene: TRBD1
abundance: .
j_gene: TRBJ2-3
CDR3aa: CASSDRGNSDTQYF
CDR3nt: TGTGCCAGCAGTGACAGGGGTAACTCAGATACGCAGTATTTT

v_gene: TRBV27
d_gene: .
abundance: .
j_gene: TRBJ2-1
CDR3aa: CASKGRFAHNEQFF
CDR3nt: TGTGCCAGCAAGGGCCGGTTCGCCCACAATGAGCAGTTCTTC

v_gene: TRBV4-1
d_gene: .
abundance: .
j_gene: TRBJ1-4
CDR3aa: CASSSQGDEKLFF
CDR3nt: TGCGCCAGCAGCTCACAAGGGGATGAAAAACTGTTTTTT

v_gene: TRBV7-9
d_gene: .
abundance: few
j_gene: TRBJ2-1
CDR3aa: CASSLGNSEQFF
CDR3nt: TGTGCCAGCAGCCTCGGGAACAGTGAGCAGTTCTTC

v_gene: TRBV20-1
d_gene: TRBD2
abundance: many
j_gene: TRBJ2-7
CDR3aa: CSASGLAGVYEQYF
CDR3nt: TGCAGTGCCAGCGGTCTAGCGGGAGTCTACGAGCAGTACTTC

v_gene: TRBV20-1
d_gene: TRBD1
abundance: few
j_gene: TRBJ1-5
CDR3aa: CSAPLRQGAGQPQHF
CDR3nt: TGCAGTGCCCCCCTGAGACAGGGGGCTGGTCAGCCCCAGCATTTT

v_gene: TRBV20-1
d_gene: .
abundance: .
j_gene: TRBJ2-7
CDR3aa: CSARDQFSYEQYF
CDR3nt: TGCAGTGCTAGAGATCAGTTCTCCTACGAGCAGTACTTC

v_gene: TRBV4-3
d_gene: .
abundance: .
j_gene: TRBJ2-4
CDR3aa: CASSRSWVPQSEAKNIQYF
CDR3nt: TGCGCCAGCAGCCGGTCTTGGGTCCCCCAATCCGAAGCCAAAAACATTCAGTACTTC

v_gene: TRBV20-1
d_gene: TRBD2
abundance: many
j_gene: TRBJ2-5
CDR3aa: CSARDRTSGRETQYF
CDR3nt: TGCAGTGCTAGAGATCGGACTAGCGGGAGAGAGACCCAGTACTTC

v_gene: TRBV3-1
d_gene: .
abundance: few
j_gene: TRBJ2-7
CDR3aa: CASSLQGFDEQYF
CDR3nt: TGTGCCAGCAGCCTTCAGGGTTTCGATGAGCAGTACTTC

v_gene: TRBV7-9
d_gene: .
abundance: .
j_gene: TRBJ1-4
CDR3aa: CASSLNRDENEKLFF
CDR3nt: TGTGCCAGCAGCCTCAACCGGGACGAGAATGAAAAACTGTTTTTT